These T cell receptor beta chains were read from a single sample in a study of post-analysis software for immune sequencing data. TCRdb processed the PCR reads anew with MiXCR; each CDR3 protein has one entry. The sample records approximately 770,000 distinct CDR3 sequences, around 42% being singletons. The sample consisted of blood. The receptors here all came from a girl aged 5-17 years with multiple sclerosis. The CDR3 runs from the conserved cysteine through the conserved F or W. A D gene is named only where the DNA matches it firmly. Clone sizes are given selectively: once, few, many, or a class where the clone is expanded.

abundance: few; d_gene: .; v_gene: TRBV20-1; j_gene: TRBJ2-1; len: 16; CDR3aa: CSAAGFGQVAGNEQFF; CDR3nt: TGCAGTGCAGCGGGTTTTGGCCAGGTGGCGGGGAATGAGCAGTTCTTC
abundance: .; d_gene: TRBD2; v_gene: TRBV4-2; j_gene: TRBJ2-7; len: 16; CDR3aa: CASSQARSGTPYEQYF; CDR3nt: TGTGCCAGCAGCCAAGCCCGTAGCGGGACTCCCTACGAGCAGTACTTC
abundance: .; d_gene: .; v_gene: TRBV27; j_gene: TRBJ1-6; len: 16; CDR3aa: CASSFLVAGDNSPLHF; CDR3nt: TGTGCCAGCAGTTTTCTCGTGGCAGGCGATAATTCACCCCTCCACTTT
abundance: .; d_gene: TRBD1; v_gene: TRBV10-3; j_gene: TRBJ2-7; len: 15; CDR3aa: CAISDRLDRGHEQYF; CDR3nt: TGTGCCATCAGTGACCGACTTGACAGGGGGCACGAGCAGTACTTC
abundance: .; d_gene: .; v_gene: TRBV2; j_gene: TRBJ2-3; len: 14; CDR3aa: CASKRGRDTDTQYF; CDR3nt: TGTGCCAGCAAACGGGGCCGAGACACAGATACGCAGTATTTT
abundance: .; d_gene: .; v_gene: TRBV21-1; j_gene: TRBJ1-2; len: 13; CDR3aa: CASSSPDSHGYTF; CDR3nt: TGTGCCAGCAGCTCACCGGACAGTCATGGCTACACCTTC
abundance: .; d_gene: TRBD2; v_gene: TRBV5-5; j_gene: TRBJ2-5; len: 17; CDR3aa: CASSSELAGGILETQYF; CDR3nt: TGTGCCAGCAGCTCAGAGCTAGCGGGAGGAATTTTGGAGACCCAGTACTTC
abundance: few; d_gene: TRBD2; v_gene: TRBV12-3/TRBV12-4; j_gene: TRBJ2-4; len: 14; CDR3aa: CASSFSTSENIQYF; CDR3nt: TGTGCCAGCAGTTTTTCGACTAGCGAAAACATTCAGTACTTC
abundance: .; d_gene: .; v_gene: TRBV6-5; j_gene: TRBJ2-1; len: 13; CDR3aa: CASTTGTPNEQFF; CDR3nt: TGTGCCAGTACGACCGGGACCCCCAATGAGCAGTTCTTC
abundance: few; d_gene: .; v_gene: TRBV6-6; j_gene: TRBJ2-3; len: 14; CDR3aa: CASSSLGNTDTQYF; CDR3nt: TGTGCCAGCAGTTCCCTAGGAAACACAGATACGCAGTATTTT